This T cell receptor beta chain was obtained from a study of blood T cell repertoires in COVID-19. Study context: Samples of COVID-19 (acute and convalescent) were obtained from the United States, Italy and Spain. In each case, the material was cDNA or gDNA derived from T cells, B-cell-depleted T cells, or PBMCs.

J was trimmed by 3 bases and V by 1 base; bases with no gene match: 5. Germline loops: CDR1 LGHDT, CDR2 YNNKEL (reference sequence). This CDR3 comprises 16 residues. Here immunoSEQ multiplex PCR was the method, and the copy in TCRdb shows in-frame clones only, minus some. This table holds fewer than 15,000 clones, over 75% found once. The sequenced material came from peripheral blood. This TCR was recovered from a human donor in a cohort sampled during active COVID-19. The rearrangement uses TRBV3-1 (or the pseudogene TRBV3-2) and TRBJ2-3; 9 bases match TRBD2. The CDR3, as DNA: TGTGCCAGCAGCCAAGGGCTAGCGGGGTTTACAGATACGCAGTATTTT. Translation: CASSQGLAGFTDTQYF.